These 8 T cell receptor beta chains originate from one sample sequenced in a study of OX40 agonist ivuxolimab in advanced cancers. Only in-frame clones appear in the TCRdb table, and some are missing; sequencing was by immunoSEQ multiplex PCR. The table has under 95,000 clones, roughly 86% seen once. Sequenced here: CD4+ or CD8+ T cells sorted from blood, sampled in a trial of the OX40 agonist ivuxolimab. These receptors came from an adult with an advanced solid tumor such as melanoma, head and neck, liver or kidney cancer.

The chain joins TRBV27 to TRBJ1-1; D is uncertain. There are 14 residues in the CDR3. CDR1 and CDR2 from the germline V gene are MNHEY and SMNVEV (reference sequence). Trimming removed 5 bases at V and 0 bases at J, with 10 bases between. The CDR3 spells CASSAQRLNTEAFF. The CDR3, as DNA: TGTGCCAGCAGTGCCCAGAGATTGAACACTGAAGCTTTCTTT.

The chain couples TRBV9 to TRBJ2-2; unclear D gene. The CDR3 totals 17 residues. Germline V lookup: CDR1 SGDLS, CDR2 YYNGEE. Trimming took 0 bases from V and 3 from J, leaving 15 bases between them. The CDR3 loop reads CASSVASNTLDTGELFF. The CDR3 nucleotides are TGTGCCAGCAGCGTAGCCTCCAACACCCTCGACACCGGGGAGCTGTTTTTT. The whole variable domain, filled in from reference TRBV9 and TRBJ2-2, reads DSGVTQTPKHLITATGQRVTLRCSPRSGDLSVYWYQQSLDQGLQFLIQYYNGEERAKGNILERFSAQQFPDLHSELNLSSLELGDSALYFCASSVASNTLDTGELFFGEGSRLTVL.

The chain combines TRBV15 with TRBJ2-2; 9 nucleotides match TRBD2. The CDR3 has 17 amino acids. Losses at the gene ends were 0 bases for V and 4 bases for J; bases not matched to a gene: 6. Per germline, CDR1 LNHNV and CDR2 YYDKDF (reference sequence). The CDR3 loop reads CATSRDSSGTFTGELFF. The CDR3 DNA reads TGTGCCACCAGCAGAGATTCTAGCGGGACATTCACCGGGGAGCTGTTTTTT.

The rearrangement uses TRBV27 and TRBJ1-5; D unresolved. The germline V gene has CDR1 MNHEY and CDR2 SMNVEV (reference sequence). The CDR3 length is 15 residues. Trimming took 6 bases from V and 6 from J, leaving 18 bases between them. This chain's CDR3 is CASSSSSVGSQPQHF. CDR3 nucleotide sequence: TGTGCCAGCAGCTCCAGTTCGGTGGGCTCTCAGCCCCAGCATTTT.

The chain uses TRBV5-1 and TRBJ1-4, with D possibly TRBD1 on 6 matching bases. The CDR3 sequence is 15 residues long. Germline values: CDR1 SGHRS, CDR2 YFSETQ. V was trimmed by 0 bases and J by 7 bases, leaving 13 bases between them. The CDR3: CASSLGDTGGEKLFF. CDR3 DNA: TGCGCCAGCAGCTTGGGGGACACCGGGGGTGAAAAACTGTTTTTT.

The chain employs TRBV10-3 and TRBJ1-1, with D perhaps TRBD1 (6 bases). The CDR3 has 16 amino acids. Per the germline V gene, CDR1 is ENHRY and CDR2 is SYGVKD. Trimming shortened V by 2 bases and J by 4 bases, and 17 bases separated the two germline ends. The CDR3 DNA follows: TGTGCCATCAGTGAGCCAAGGGGGACTACGGTCACTGAAGCTTTCTTT. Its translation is CAISEPRGTTVTEAFF.

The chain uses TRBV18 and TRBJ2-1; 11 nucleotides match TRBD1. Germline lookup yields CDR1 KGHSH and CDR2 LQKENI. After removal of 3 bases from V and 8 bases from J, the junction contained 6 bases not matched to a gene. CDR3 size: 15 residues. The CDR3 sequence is CASSPLGQGGHEQFF. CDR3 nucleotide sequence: TGTGCCAGCTCACCTTTGGGACAGGGGGGCCATGAGCAGTTCTTC.

CDR3 loop: CASSPSGGFMNTEAFF. The CDR3 nucleotides read TGTGCCAGCAGTCCCTCGGGGGGTTTCATGAACACTGAAGCTTTCTTT. The genes are TRBV6-6 and TRBJ1-1, with a tentative D call TRBD1 (5 bases). Trimming shortened V by 5 bases and J by 0 bases, and 16 bases separated the two germline ends. From germline, CDR1 is MNHNY and CDR2 SVGAGI (reference sequence). The CDR3 contains 16 residues.